The source of this T cell receptor (beta chain) is a study of T cells after yellow fever vaccination. Study-level results: Although the secondary response was weaker, it peaked faster, at day 5 versus 15. Most clones from primary vaccination were detected again post-booster (roughly 96% CD4, around 88% CD8).

V was shortened by 4 bases and J by 1 base, with 10 bases between the two germline ends. In germline, CDR1 is SQVTM, CDR2 ANQGSEA. This CDR3 spans 13 amino acids. Generation of TCR cDNA used 5'RACE template switching (which added a universal primer site and UMIs). TCRdb reprocessed the 5' RACE reads via MiXCR and lists one record per CDR3 protein. Of just under 85,000 distinct CDR3 sequences in the sample, about 14% were seen once. The chain joins TRBV29-1 to TRBJ1-1; D not resolved. This specimen was CD8+ T cells not binding an NS4B(214-222) dextramer, sorted from PBMCs, taken approximately 20 days after the first yellow fever vaccination. This sequence was found in a young man who received the YFV17D yellow fever vaccine. Here the CDR3 reads CSVVAGTNTEAFF. DNA for the CDR3: TGCAGCGTTGTAGCAGGTACGAACACTGAAGCTTTCTTT.